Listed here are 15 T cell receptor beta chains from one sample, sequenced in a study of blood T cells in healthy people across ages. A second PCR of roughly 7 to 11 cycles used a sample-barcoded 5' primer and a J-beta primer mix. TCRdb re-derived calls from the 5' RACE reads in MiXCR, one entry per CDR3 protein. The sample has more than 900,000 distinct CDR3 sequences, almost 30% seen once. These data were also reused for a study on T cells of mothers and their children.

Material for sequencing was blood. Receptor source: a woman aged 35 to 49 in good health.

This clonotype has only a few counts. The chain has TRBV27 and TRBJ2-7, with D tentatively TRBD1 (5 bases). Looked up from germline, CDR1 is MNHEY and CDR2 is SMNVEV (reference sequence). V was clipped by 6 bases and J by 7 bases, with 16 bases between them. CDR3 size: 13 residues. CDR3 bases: TGTGCCAGCAGCCAAAGTGGGGCCGGAGAGCAGTACTTC. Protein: CASSQSGAGEQYF.

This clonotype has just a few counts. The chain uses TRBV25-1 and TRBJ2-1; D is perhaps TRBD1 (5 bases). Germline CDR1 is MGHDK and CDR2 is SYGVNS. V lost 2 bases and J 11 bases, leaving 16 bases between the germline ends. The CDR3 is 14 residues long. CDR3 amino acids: CASSETRTGEKQFF. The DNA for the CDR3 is TGTGCCAGCAGTGAAACCCGCACAGGAGAGAAGCAGTTCTTC. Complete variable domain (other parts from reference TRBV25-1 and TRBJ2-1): EADIYQTPRYLVIGTGKKITLECSQTMGHDKMYWYQQDPGMELHLIHYSYGVNSTEKGDLSSESTVSRIRTEHFPLTLESARPSHTSQYLCASSETRTGEKQFFGPGTRLTVL.

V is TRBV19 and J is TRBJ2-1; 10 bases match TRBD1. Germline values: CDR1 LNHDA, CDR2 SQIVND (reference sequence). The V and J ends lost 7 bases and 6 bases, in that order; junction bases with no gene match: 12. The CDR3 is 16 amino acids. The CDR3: CASNPRWGTGVNEQFF. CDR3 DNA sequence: TGTGCCAGTAACCCCCGATGGGGGACAGGGGTCAATGAGCAGTTCTTC.

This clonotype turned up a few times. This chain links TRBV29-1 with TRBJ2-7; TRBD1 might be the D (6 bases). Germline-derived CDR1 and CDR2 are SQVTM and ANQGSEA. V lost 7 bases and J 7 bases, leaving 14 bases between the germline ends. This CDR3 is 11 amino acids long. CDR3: CSGDTYNEQYF. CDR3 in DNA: TGCAGCGGGGACACCTACAATGAGCAGTACTTC.

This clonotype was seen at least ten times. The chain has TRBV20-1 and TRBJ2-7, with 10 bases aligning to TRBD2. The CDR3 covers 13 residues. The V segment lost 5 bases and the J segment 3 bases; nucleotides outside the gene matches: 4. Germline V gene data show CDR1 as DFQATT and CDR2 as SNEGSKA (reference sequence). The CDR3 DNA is TGCAGTGCTCAACTAGCGGGGATCTACGAGCAGTACTTC. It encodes CSAQLAGIYEQYF.

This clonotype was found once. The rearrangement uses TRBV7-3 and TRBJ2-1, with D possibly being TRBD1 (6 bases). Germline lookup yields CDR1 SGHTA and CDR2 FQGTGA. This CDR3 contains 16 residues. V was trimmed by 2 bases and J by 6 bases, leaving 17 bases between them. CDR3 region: CASSLGGLTPRNEQFF. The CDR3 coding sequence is TGTGCCAGCAGCTTAGGGGGCCTTACTCCCCGCAATGAGCAGTTCTTC. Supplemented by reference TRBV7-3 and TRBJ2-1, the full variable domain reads GAGVSQTPSNKVTEKGKYVELRCDPISGHTALYWYRQSLGQGPEFLIYFQGTGAADDSGLPNDRFFAVRPEGSVSTLKIQRTERGDSAVYLCASSLGGLTPRNEQFFGPGTRLTVL.

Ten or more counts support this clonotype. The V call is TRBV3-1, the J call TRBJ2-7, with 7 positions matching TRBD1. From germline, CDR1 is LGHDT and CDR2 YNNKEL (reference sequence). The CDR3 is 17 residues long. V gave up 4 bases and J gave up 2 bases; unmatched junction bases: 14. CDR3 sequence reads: CASSLTPTGSWAYEQYF. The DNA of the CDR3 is TGTGCCAGCAGCCTAACCCCGACAGGGTCCTGGGCCTACGAGCAGTACTTC.

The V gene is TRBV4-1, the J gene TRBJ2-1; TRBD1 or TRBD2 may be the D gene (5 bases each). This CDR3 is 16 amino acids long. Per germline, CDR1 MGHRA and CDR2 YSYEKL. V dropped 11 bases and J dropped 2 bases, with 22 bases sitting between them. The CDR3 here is CASREGASSPYNEQFF. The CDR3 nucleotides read TGCGCCTCCCGGGAAGGGGCATCGAGCCCCTACAATGAGCAGTTCTTC.

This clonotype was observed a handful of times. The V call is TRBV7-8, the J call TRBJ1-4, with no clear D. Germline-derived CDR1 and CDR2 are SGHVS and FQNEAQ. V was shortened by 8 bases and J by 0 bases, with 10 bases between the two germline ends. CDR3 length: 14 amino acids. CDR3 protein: CASSGYATNEKLFF. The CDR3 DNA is TGTGCCAGCTCAGGATATGCAACTAATGAAAAACTGTTTTTT.

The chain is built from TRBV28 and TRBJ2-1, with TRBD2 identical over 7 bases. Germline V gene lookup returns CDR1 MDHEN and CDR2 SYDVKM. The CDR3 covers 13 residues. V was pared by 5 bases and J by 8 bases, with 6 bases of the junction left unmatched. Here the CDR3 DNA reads TGTGCCAGCAGTCCCGGGACTACACATGAGCAGTTCTTC. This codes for CASSPGTTHEQFF.

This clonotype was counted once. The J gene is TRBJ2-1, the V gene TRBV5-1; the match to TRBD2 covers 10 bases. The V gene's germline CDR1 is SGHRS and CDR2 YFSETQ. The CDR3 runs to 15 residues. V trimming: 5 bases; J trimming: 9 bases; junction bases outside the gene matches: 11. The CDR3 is CASRLLAGTFGEQFF. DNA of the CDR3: TGCGCCAGCAGGTTACTAGCGGGGACTTTTGGTGAGCAGTTCTTC.

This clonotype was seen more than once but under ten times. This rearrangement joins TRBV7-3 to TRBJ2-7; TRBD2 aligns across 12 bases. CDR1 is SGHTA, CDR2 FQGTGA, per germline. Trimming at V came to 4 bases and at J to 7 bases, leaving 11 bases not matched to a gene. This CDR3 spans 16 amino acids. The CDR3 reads CASSSSGGALGNEQYF. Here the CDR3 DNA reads TGTGCCAGCAGCTCTAGCGGGGGGGCACTGGGCAATGAGCAGTACTTC.

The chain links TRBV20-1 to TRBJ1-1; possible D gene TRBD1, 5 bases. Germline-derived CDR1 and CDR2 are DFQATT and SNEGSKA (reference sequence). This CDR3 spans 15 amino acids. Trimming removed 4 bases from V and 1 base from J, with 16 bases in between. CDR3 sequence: CSAIAPREGNTEAFF. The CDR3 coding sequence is TGCAGTGCTATAGCCCCCAGGGAAGGGAACACTGAAGCTTTCTTT.

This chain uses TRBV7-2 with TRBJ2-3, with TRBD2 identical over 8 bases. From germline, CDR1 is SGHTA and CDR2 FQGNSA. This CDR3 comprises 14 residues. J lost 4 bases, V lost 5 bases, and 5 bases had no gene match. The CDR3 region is CASSEGLVADTQYF. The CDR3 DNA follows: TGTGCCAGCAGCGAGGGACTAGTTGCAGATACGCAGTATTTT.

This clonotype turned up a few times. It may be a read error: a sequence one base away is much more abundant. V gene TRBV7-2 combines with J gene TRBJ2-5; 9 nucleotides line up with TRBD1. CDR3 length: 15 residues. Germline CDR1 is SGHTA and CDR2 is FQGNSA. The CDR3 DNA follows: TGTGCCAGCAGCTGGGGTGGGACAGGGCAAGTGACCCAGTACTTC. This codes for CASSWGGTGQVTQYF.